This T cell receptor beta chain comes out of a study of cytomegalovirus exposure and HLA in healthy donors. Whole-study results and caveats: When analyzed later, a missense DCLRE1C variant was found to be linked to TCR beta V- and J-gene trimming. Among TCR beta chains of equal frequency, HLA-associated ones were more clonally expanded in a later analysis.

By share of the sample, this clone is medium-sized (0.01 to 0.1%). What it recognizes is unknown. The J segment lost 4 bases and the V segment lost 5 bases, leaving 10 bases of the junction unmatched. This CDR3 has 15 amino acids. Germline CDR1 is MNHEY and CDR2 is SMNVEV (reference sequence). Primers: 60 Vbeta forward and 13 Jbeta reverse. Generated by immunoSEQ multiplex PCR, the TCRdb table keeps only in-frame clones and is missing some. The data hold about 38,000 clones, with around 86% observed a single time. This TCR was recovered from a middle-aged woman in good health and CMV-seropositive. Sequencing used PBMCs. The chain uses TRBV27 and TRBJ2-7, with TRBD2 matching over 8 bases. CDR3 sequence: CASSPRGGGLYEQYF. The CDR3 coding sequence is TGTGCCAGCAGTCCCCGGGGCGGGGGGTTATACGAGCAGTACTTC.